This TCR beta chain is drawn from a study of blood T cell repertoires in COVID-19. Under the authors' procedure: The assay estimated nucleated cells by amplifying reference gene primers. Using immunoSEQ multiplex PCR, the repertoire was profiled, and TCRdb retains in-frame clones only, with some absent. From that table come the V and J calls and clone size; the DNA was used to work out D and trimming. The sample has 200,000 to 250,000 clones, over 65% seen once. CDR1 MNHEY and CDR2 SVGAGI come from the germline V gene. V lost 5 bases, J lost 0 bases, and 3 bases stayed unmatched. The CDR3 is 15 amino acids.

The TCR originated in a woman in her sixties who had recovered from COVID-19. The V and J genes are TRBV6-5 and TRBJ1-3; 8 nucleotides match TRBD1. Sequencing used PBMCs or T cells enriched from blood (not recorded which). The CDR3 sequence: CASSRTGSSGNTIYF. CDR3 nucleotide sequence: TGTGCCAGCAGTAGGACAGGGAGCTCTGGAAACACCATATATTTT.